Listed below are T cell receptor beta chains from one sample, sequenced in a study of cytomegalovirus exposure and HLA in healthy donors. Profiling relied on immunoSEQ multiplex PCR, and the TCRdb table lists in-frame clones only, not all of them. The sample holds 100,000 to 120,000 clones, around 76% seen once. Sequenced: PBMCs. These receptors all come from a man aged 30 to 39 in good health and CMV-seropositive. The CDR3 runs from the conserved cysteine through the conserved F or W. A D gene is named only where the DNA matches it firmly. Clone size is not always given. Where it is, it says once, few, many or a class for expanded clones.

clone_size: -; d_call: -; v_call: TRBV5-6; j_call: TRBJ1-1; cdr3_nt: TGTGCCAGCAGCTTCCTTACGGGGAACACTGAAGCTTTCTTT; cdr3_aa: CASSFLTGNTEAFF
clone_size: -; d_call: -; v_call: TRBV11-2; j_call: TRBJ1-6; cdr3_nt: TGTGCCAGCAGCTTCCCGGGGTATAATTCACCCCTCCACTTT; cdr3_aa: CASSFPGYNSPLHF
clone_size: -; d_call: TRBD1; v_call: TRBV13; j_call: TRBJ1-1; cdr3_nt: TGTGCCAGCAGCCTCCGGGACAGGGGTGACACTGAAGCTTTCTTT; cdr3_aa: CASSLRDRGDTEAFF
clone_size: -; d_call: -; v_call: TRBV5-1; j_call: TRBJ2-7; cdr3_nt: TGCGCCAGCAGCTTGAGTGGCCACGAGCAGTACTTC; cdr3_aa: CASSLSGHEQYF
clone_size: -; d_call: TRBD1; v_call: TRBV4-1; j_call: TRBJ1-2; cdr3_nt: TGCGCCAGCAGTGTTCAGGGGGCAGGTGGCTACACCTTC; cdr3_aa: CASSVQGAGGYTF
clone_size: -; d_call: TRBD1; v_call: TRBV5-4; j_call: TRBJ1-4; cdr3_nt: TGTGCCAGCAGGGCCGACAGGGGAGGGGAAAAACTGTTTTTT; cdr3_aa: CASRADRGGEKLFF
clone_size: -; d_call: TRBD1; v_call: TRBV19; j_call: TRBJ1-1; cdr3_nt: TGTGCCAGTAGTTTTCGGACAGGGACTGAAGCTTTCTTT; cdr3_aa: CASSFRTGTEAFF
clone_size: -; d_call: -; v_call: TRBV19; j_call: TRBJ1-1; cdr3_nt: TGTGCCAGTAGTGAGCAGGGGTTTGGGAACACTGAAGCTTTCTTT; cdr3_aa: CASSEQGFGNTEAFF
clone_size: -; d_call: TRBD2; v_call: TRBV4-3; j_call: TRBJ2-2; cdr3_nt: TGCGCCAGCAGCCAGGGGACTAGCGGGGGACCAACGAACACCGGGGAGCTGTTTTTT; cdr3_aa: CASSQGTSGGPTNTGELFF
clone_size: once; d_call: -; v_call: TRBV7-9; j_call: TRBJ1-5; cdr3_nt: TGTGCCAGCAGCCCACAGGGCCGGGAGCCCCAGCATTTT; cdr3_aa: CASSPQGREPQHF
clone_size: -; d_call: -; v_call: TRBV7-2; j_call: TRBJ1-3; cdr3_nt: TGTGCCAGCAGGGGGGGGATCTACTCCTACTCTGGAAACACCATATATTTT; cdr3_aa: CASRGGIYSYSGNTIYF
clone_size: -; d_call: TRBD1; v_call: TRBV27; j_call: TRBJ2-7; cdr3_nt: TGTGCCAGCGCTTTGGGACAGCCCTACGAGCAGTACTTC; cdr3_aa: CASALGQPYEQYF
clone_size: once; d_call: -; v_call: TRBV13; j_call: TRBJ2-7; cdr3_nt: TGTGCCAGCAGCGGGCAATCCTACGAGCAGTACTTC; cdr3_aa: CASSGQSYEQYF
clone_size: -; d_call: -; v_call: TRBV5-1; j_call: TRBJ2-1; cdr3_nt: TGCGCCAGCGGAGAGGAGAACAATGAGCAGTTCTTC; cdr3_aa: CASGEENNEQFF
clone_size: -; d_call: TRBD1; v_call: TRBV2; j_call: TRBJ1-2; cdr3_nt: TGTGCCAGCACCCAAGAGAGGACAGGGGATGGCTACACCTTC; cdr3_aa: CASTQERTGDGYTF
clone_size: few; d_call: -; v_call: TRBV5-6; j_call: TRBJ2-7; cdr3_nt: TGTGCCAGCAGCTTCCAAAACGAGCAGTACTTC; cdr3_aa: CASSFQNEQYF
clone_size: -; d_call: -; v_call: TRBV29-1; j_call: TRBJ2-7; cdr3_nt: TGCAGCGTTGTCCTTATCTCCTACGAGCAGTACTTC; cdr3_aa: CSVVLISYEQYF
clone_size: -; d_call: -; v_call: TRBV7-6; j_call: TRBJ1-2; cdr3_nt: TGTGCCAGCAGCTTTTCCCCGTTCCGGGGCTACACCTTC; cdr3_aa: CASSFSPFRGYTF
clone_size: -; d_call: TRBD2; v_call: TRBV12-5; j_call: TRBJ2-3; cdr3_nt: TGTGCTAGTGGGGTAGCGGGGGGCACAGATACGCAGTATTTT; cdr3_aa: CASGVAGGTDTQYF
clone_size: -; d_call: TRBD1; v_call: TRBV19; j_call: TRBJ1-5; cdr3_nt: TGTGCCAGTAGTATCCGGGACAGGGGGCTTAATCAGCCCCAGCATTTT; cdr3_aa: CASSIRDRGLNQPQHF
clone_size: -; d_call: -; v_call: TRBV6-5; j_call: TRBJ1-6; cdr3_nt: TGTGCCACCTACAGGGAGCCGAATTCACCCCTCCACTTT; cdr3_aa: CATYREPNSPLHF
clone_size: few; d_call: TRBD1; v_call: TRBV7-8; j_call: TRBJ2-5; cdr3_nt: TGTGCCAGCAGCCTAGGGGGCCAGGGGAAGTACTTC; cdr3_aa: CASSLGGQGKYF
clone_size: -; d_call: TRBD2; v_call: TRBV10-1; j_call: TRBJ2-1; cdr3_nt: TGCGCCAGCAGTACGGGGGGGCTCGATGAGCAGTTCTTC; cdr3_aa: CASSTGGLDEQFF